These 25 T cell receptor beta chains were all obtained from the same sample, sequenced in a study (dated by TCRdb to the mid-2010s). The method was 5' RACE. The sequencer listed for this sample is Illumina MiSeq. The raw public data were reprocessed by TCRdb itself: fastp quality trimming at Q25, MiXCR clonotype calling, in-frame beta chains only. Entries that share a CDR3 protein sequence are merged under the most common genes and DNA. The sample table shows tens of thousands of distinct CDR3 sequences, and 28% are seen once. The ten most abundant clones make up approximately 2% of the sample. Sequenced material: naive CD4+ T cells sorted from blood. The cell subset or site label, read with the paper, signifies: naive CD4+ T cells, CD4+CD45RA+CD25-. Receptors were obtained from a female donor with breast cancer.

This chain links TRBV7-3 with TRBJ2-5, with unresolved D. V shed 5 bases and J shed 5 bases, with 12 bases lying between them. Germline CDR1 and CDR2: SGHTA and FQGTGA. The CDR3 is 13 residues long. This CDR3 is CASSRTGRETQYF. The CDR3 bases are TGTGCCAGCAGCCGGACCGGTCGGGAGACCCAGTACTTC.

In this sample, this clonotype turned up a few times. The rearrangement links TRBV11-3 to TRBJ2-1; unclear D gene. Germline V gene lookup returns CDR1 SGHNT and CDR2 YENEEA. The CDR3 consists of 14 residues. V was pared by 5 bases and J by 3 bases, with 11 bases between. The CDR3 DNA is TGTGCCAGCAGCCCGGAACAGAGCTACAATGAGCAGTTCTTC. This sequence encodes CASSPEQSYNEQFF.

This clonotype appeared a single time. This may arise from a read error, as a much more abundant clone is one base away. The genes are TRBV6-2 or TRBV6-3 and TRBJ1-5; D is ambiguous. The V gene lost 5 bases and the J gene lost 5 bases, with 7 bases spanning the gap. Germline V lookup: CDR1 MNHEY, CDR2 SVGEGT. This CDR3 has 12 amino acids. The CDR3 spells CASSHPYQPQHF. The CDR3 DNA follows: TGTGCCAGCAGTCACCCTTATCAGCCCCAGCATTTT.

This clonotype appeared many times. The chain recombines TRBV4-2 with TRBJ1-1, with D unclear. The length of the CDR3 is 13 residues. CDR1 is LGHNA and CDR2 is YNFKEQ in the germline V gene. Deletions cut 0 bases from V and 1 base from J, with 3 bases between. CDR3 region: CASSQDPNTEAFF. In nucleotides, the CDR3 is TGTGCCAGCAGCCAAGACCCGAACACTGAAGCTTTCTTT.

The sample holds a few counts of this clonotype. CDR3 DNA: TGTGCCGCGATGGACAGGTCCTGGGAAAAACTGTTTTTT. Amino acid sequence: CAAMDRSWEKLFF. This chain uses TRBV28 with TRBJ1-4, with 7 bases lining up with TRBD1. Germline values: CDR1 MDHEN, CDR2 SYDVKM. This CDR3 has 13 residues. The J segment lost 8 bases and the V segment lost 11 bases, leaving 11 bases of the junction unmatched.

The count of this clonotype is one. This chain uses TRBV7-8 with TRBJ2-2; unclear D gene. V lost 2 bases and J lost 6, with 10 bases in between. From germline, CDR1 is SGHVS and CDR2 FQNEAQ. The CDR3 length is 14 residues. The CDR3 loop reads CASSLNEAAGELFF. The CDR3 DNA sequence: TGTGCCAGCAGCTTAAACGAGGCGGCCGGGGAGCTGTTTTTT.

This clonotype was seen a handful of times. The CDR3: CASSLFTASTDTQYF. In DNA form, the CDR3 reads TGCGCCAGCAGCCTCTTTACCGCTAGCACAGATACGCAGTATTTT. This chain links TRBV5-1 with TRBJ2-3; D is undetermined. Trimming removed 4 bases from V and 0 bases from J, with 12 bases in between. This CDR3 comprises 15 residues. The germline CDR1 and CDR2 sequences are SGHRS and YFSETQ.

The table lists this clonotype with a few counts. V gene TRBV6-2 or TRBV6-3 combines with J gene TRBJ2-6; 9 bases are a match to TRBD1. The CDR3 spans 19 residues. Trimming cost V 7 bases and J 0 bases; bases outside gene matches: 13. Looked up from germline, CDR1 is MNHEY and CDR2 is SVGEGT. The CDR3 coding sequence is TGTGCCAGCAAACCGGGGACAGGGAGAAGACTCTCTGGGGCCAACGTCCTGACTTTC. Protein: CASKPGTGRRLSGANVLTF.

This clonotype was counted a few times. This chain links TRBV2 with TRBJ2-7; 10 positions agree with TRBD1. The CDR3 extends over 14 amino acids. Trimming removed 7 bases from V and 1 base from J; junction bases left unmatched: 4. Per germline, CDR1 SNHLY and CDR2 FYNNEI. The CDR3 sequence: CASTRDRGSYEQYF. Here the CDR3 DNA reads TGTGCCAGCACCCGGGACAGGGGTTCCTACGAGCAGTACTTC.

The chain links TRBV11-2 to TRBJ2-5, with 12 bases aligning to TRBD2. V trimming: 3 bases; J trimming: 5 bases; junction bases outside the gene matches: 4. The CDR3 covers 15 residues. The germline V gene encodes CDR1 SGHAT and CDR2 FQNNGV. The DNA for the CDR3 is TGTGCCAGCAGCTTCCGGACTAGCGGGACCGAGACCCAGTACTTC. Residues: CASSFRTSGTETQYF.

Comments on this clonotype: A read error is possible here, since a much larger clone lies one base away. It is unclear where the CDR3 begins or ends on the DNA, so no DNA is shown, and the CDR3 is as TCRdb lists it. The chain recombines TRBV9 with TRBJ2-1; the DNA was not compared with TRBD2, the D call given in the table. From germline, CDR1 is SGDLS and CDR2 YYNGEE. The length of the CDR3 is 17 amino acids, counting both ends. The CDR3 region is CASSVAVAGGTYNEQSF.

The CDR3 DNA reads TGCGCCAGCAGCTTGGCCGACACCGCATTGGGACAGTACTTC. Protein sequence: CASSLADTALGQYF. The genes are TRBV5-1 and TRBJ2-4; D gene ambiguous. Germline V gives CDR1 SGHRS, CDR2 YFSETQ. The CDR3 has 14 amino acids. Trimming stripped 0 bases from V and 13 bases from J, with 17 bases between.

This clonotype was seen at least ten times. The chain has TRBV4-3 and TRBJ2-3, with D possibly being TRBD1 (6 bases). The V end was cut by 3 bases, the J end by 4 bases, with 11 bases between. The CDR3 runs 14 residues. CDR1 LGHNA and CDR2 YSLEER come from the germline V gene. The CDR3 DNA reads TGCGCCAGCAGCCATGGGGCAGGGGCAGATACGCAGTATTTT. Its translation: CASSHGAGADTQYF.

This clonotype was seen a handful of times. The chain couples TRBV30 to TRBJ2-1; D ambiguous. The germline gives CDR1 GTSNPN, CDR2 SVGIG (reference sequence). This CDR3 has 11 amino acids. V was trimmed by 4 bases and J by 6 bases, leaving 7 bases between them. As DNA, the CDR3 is TGTGCCTGGACCCGAACCAATGAGCAGTTCTTC. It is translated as CAWTRTNEQFF.

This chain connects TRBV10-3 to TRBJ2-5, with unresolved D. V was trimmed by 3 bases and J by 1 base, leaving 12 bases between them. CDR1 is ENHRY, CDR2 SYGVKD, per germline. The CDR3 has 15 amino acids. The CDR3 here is CAISEGQPSQETQYF. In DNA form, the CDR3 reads TGTGCCATCAGTGAAGGCCAACCCTCCCAAGAGACCCAGTACTTC.

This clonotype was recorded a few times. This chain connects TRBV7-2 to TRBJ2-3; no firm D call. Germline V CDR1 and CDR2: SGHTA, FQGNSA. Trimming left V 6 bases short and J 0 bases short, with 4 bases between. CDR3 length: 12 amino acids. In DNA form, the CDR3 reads TGTGCCAGCAGACAAAGCACAGATACGCAGTATTTT. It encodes CASRQSTDTQYF.

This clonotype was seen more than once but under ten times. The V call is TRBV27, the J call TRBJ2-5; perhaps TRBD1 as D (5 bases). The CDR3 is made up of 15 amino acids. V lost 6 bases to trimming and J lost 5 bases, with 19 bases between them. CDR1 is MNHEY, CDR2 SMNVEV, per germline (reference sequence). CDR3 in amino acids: CASRRKPGFGETQYF. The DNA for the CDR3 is TGTGCCAGCAGACGTAAACCAGGGTTCGGCGAGACCCAGTACTTC.

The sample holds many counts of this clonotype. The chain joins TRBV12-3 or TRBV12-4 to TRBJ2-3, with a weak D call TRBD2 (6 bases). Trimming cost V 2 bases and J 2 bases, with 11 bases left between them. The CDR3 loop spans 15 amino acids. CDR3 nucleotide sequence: TGTGCCAGCAGTTTATCCGGGACTTTCACAGATACGCAGTATTTT. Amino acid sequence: CASSLSGTFTDTQYF.

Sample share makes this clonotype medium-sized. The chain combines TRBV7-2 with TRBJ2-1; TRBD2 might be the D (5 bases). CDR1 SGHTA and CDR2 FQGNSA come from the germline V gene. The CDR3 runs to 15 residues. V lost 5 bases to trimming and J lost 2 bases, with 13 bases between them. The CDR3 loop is CASSPSEGAYNEQFF. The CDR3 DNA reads TGTGCCAGCAGCCCCTCCGAGGGCGCCTACAATGAGCAGTTCTTC.

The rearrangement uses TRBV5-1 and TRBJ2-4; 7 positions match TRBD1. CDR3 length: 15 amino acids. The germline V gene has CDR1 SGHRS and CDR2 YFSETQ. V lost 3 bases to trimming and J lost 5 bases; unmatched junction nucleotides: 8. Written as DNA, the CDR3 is TGCGCCAGCAGCTCGCGTGGGGACAGCCAAAACATTCAGTACTTC. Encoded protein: CASSSRGDSQNIQYF. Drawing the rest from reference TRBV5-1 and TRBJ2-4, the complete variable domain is KAGVTQTPRYLIKTRGQQVTLSCSPISGHRSVSWYQQTPGQGLQFLFEYFSETQRNKGNFPGRFSGRQFSNSRSEMNVSTLELGDSALYLCASSSRGDSQNIQYFGAGTRLSVL.

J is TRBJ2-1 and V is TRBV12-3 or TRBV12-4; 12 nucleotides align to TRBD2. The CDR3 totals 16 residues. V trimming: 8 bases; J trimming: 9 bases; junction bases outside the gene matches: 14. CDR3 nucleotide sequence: TGTGCCAGCCAGGCCCAGCTAGCGGGGGGGTATGGTGAGCAGTTCTTC. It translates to CASQAQLAGGYGEQFF.

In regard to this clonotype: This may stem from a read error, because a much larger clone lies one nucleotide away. The CDR3, as DNA: TGTGCCGGCAGCCTCAATCCGGGGGCGGGGGAAAAACTGTTTTTT. Encoded protein: CAGSLNPGAGEKLFF. This chain uses TRBV12-3 or TRBV12-4 with TRBJ1-4; D might be TRBD1 (6 bases). The CDR3 consists of 15 residues.

In DNA form, the CDR3 reads TGCAGCGTTGCAAGGGCTGGCGATACGCAGTATTTT. It specifies CSVARAGDTQYF. J is TRBJ2-3 and V is TRBV29-1, with D uncertain. V was trimmed by 4 bases and J by 6 bases, leaving 11 bases between them. This CDR3 contains 12 residues. Germline assignment: CDR1 SQVTM and CDR2 ANQGSEA.

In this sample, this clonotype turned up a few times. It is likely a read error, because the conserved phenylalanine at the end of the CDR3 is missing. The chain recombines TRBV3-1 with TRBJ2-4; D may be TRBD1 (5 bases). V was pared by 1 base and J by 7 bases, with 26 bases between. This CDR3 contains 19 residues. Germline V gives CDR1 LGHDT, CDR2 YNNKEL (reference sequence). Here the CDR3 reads CASSQVTAATRLKGNIQYS. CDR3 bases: TGTGCCAGCAGCCAAGTCACGGCGGCTACTCGACTCAAGGGGAACATTCAGTACTCC.

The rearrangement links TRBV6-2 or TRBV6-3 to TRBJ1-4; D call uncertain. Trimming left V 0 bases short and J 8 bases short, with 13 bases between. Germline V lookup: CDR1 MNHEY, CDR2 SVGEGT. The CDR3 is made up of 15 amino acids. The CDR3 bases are TGTGCCAGCAGTTACTCGAGGCGGCCGGGAGAAAAACTGTTTTTT. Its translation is CASSYSRRPGEKLFF.